The clone carrying this T cell receptor (beta chain) occurred once. TCRdb keeps only in-frame clones here, not all; method: immunoSEQ multiplex PCR. The sample lists 100,000 to 150,000 clones, 75% to 95% occurring once. The sample belongs to a study of control samples from healthy donors and cancer patients. Germline V gene lookup returns CDR1 SEHNR and CDR2 FQNEAQ (reference sequence). J was trimmed by 1 base and V by 1 base; bases with no gene match: 1. The CDR3 spans 14 residues. This rearrangement joins TRBV7-9 to TRBJ2-7, with 7 positions matching TRBD2. Sequenced input: blood. This TCR was recovered from a man aged 18 to 29 in good health. The CDR3 sequence is CASSLEGLSYEQYF. For the CDR3, the DNA is TGTGCCAGCAGCTTAGAGGGACTATCCTACGAGCAGTACTTC.